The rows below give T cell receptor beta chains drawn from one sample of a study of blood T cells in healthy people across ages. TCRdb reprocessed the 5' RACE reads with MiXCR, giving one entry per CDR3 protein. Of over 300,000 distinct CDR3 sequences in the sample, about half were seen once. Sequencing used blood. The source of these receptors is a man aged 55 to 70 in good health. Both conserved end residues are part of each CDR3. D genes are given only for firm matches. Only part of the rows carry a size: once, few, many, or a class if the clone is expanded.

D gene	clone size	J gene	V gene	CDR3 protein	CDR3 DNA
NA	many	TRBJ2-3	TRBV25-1	CASSEWGDFTDTQYF	TGTGCCAGCAGTGAATGGGGGGACTTCACAGATACGCAGTATTTT
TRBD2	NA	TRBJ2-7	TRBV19	CASSTGLAGGYEQYF	TGTGCCAGTAGTACCGGACTAGCGGGAGGCTACGAGCAGTACTTC
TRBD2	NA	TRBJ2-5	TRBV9	CASSVDLAGGSLETQYF	TGTGCCAGCAGCGTAGATCTAGCGGGGGGGTCCTTAGAGACCCAGTACTTC
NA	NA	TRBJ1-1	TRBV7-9	CASSLMGPNTEAFF	TGTGCCAGCAGCTTGATGGGGCCCAACACTGAAGCTTTCTTT
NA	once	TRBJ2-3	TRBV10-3	CASSSPREVADTQYF	TGTGCCAGCTCGTCCCCGAGGGAGGTCGCAGATACGCAGTATTTT
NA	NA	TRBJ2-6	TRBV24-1	CATSDSGGANVLTF	TGTGCCACCAGTGATTCGGGAGGGGCCAACGTCCTGACTTTC
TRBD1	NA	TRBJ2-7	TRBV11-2	CASSLVADRGEQYF	TGTGCCAGCAGTCTAGTGGCCGACAGGGGCGAGCAGTACTTC
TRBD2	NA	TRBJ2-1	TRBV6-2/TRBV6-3	CASIRSGGNNEQFF	TGTGCCAGTATACGAAGCGGGGGGAACAATGAGCAGTTCTTC
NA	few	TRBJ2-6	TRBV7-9	CASSPFMGANVLTF	TGTGCCAGCAGCCCCTTCATGGGGGCCAACGTCCTGACTTTC
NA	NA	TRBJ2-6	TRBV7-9	CASSSTGALGANVLTF	TGTGCCAGCAGCTCGACCGGGGCTTTGGGGGCCAACGTCCTGACTTTC